This T cell receptor (beta chain) was sequenced during a study of beta chain features in type 1 diabetes. General study points: Compared to healthy donors, patients appeared to have naive, central memory and Treg TCRB repertoires that were more alike. Within each of all four CD4+ subsets, Type 1 diabetes patients had TCRB CDR3s that were moderately but significantly shorter.

CDR1 is MDHEN and CDR2 is SYDVKM in the germline V gene. V dropped 4 bases and J dropped 5 bases, with 11 bases sitting between them. This CDR3 contains 13 residues. This clone was found a few times. Its antigen remains unidentified. Reverse transcription of all isolated RNA meant that expressed TCRB transcripts were sequenced. Data came from immunoSEQ multiplex PCR; TCRdb stores just in-frame clones and leaves some out. The data hold 600,000 or so clones, with roughly an eighth observed a single time. The chain combines TRBV28 with TRBJ2-5, with D uncertain. This receptor was identified in a man aged 18 to 30 with type 1 diabetes. Sample: naive CD4+ T cells from blood. As DNA, the CDR3 is TGTGCCAGCAGTTCGGACCTTCCGGAGACCCAGTACTTC. Amino acid sequence: CASSSDLPETQYF.